The T cell receptor beta chain described here comes from a study of preoperative IRX-2 immunotherapy in early breast cancer. Germline CDR1 SGHRS, CDR2 YFSETQ. V dropped 5 bases and J dropped 2; count of bases not matched to a gene: 10. The CDR3 extends over 15 amino acids. This clone was counted once. Treatment in this sample: preoperative locoregional IRX-2 cytokine immunotherapy. Preoperative locoregional IRX-2 cytokine immunotherapy was tested in the phase Ib source study. This table comes from immunoSEQ multiplex PCR, and its TCRdb copy is limited to in-frame clones, with some not included. The top ten clones hold 5.5% to 8% of a sample with 20,000 to 30,000 clones, roughly 80% of them seen once.

This TCR derives from a human donor with breast cancer. J is TRBJ2-7 and V is TRBV5-1; 7 nucleotides match TRBD1. The input for sequencing was lymph node tissue, taken after IRX-2 immunotherapy. CDR3 nucleotides: TGCGCCAGCAGGACAGGGCCGGATATTACCTACGAGCAGTACTTC. This translates into CASRTGPDITYEQYF. Full variable domain (remainder filled in from reference TRBV5-1 and TRBJ2-7): KAGVTQTPRYLIKTRGQQVTLSCSPISGHRSVSWYQQTPGQGLQFLFEYFSETQRNKGNFPGRFSGRQFSNSRSEMNVSTLELGDSALYLCASRTGPDITYEQYFGPGTRLTVT.